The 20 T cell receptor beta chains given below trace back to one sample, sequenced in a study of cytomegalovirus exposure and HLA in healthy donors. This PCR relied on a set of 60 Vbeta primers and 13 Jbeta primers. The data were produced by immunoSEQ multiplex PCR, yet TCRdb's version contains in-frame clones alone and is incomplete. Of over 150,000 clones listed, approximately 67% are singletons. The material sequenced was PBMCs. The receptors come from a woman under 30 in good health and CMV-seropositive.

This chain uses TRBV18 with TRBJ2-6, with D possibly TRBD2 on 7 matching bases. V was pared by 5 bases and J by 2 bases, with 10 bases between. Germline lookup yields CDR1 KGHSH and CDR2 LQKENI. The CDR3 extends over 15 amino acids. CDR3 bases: TGTGCCAGCTCAGCGGGGGCTACTGGGGCCAACGTCCTGACTTTC. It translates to CASSAGATGANVLTF.

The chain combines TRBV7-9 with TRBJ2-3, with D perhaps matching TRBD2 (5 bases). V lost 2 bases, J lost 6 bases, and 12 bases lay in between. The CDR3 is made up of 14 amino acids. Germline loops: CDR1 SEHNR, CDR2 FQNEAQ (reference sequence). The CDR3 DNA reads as TGTGCCAGCAGCTTATTGGGCGGACTCGATACGCAGTATTTT. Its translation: CASSLLGGLDTQYF.

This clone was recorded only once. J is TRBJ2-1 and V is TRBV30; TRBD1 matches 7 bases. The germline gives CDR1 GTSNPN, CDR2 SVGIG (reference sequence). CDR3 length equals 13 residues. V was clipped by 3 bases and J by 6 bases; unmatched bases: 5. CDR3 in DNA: TGTGCCTGGAGCGTCTCAGGGGGCAATGAGCAGTTCTTC. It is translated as CAWSVSGGNEQFF.

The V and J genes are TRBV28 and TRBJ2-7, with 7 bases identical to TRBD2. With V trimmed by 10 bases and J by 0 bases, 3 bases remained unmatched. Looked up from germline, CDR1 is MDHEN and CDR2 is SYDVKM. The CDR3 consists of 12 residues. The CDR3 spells CATGTNSYEQYF. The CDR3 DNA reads TGTGCCACCGGGACTAACTCCTACGAGCAGTACTTC. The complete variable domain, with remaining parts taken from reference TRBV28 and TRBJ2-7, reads DVKVTQSSRYLVKRTGEKVFLECVQDMDHENMFWYRQDPGLGLRLIYFSYDVKMKEKGDIPEGYSVSREKKERFSLILESASTNQTSMYLCATGTNSYEQYFGPGTRLTVT.

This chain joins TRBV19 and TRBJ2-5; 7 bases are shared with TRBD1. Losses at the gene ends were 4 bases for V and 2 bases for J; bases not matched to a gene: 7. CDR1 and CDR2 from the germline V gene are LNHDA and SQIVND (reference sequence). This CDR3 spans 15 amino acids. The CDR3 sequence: CASSTPTGWQETQYF. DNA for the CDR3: TGTGCCAGTAGTACCCCGACAGGGTGGCAAGAGACCCAGTACTTC.

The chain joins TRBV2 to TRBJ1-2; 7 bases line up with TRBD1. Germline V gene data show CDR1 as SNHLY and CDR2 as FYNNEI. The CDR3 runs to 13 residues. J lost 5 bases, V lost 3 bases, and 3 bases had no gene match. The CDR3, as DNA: TGTGCCAGCAGTGACGGGACAGCGTATGGCTACACCTTC. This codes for CASSDGTAYGYTF. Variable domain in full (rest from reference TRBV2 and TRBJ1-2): EPEVTQTPSHQVTQMGQEVILRCVPISNHLYFYWYRQILGQKVEFLVSFYNNEISEKSEIFDDQFSVERPDGSNFTLKIRSTKLEDSAMYFCASSDGTAYGYTFGSGTRLTVV.

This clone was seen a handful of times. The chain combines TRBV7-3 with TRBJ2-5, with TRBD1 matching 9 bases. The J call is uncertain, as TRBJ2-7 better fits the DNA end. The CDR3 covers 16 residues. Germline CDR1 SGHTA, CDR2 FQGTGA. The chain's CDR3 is CASSLKPQTGGYEQYF. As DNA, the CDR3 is TGTGCCAGCAGCTTAAAACCCCAGACAGGGGGCTACGAGCAGTACTTC.

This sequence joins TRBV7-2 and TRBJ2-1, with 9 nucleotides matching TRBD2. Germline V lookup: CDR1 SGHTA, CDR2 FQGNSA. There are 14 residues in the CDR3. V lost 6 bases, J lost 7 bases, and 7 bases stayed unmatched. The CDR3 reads CASRPSSGVNEQFF. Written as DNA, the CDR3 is TGTGCCAGCAGACCCTCTAGCGGGGTGAATGAGCAGTTCTTC.

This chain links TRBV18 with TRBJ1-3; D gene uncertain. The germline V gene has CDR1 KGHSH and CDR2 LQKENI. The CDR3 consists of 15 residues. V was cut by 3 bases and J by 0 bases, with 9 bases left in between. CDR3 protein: CASSPVRSSGNTIYF. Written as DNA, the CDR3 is TGTGCCAGCTCACCGGTCAGAAGCTCTGGAAACACCATATATTTT.

The CDR3 DNA reads TGTGCCAGCAGCCACTACAGCACAGATACGCAGTATTTT. Translated, it gives CASSHYSTDTQYF. This chain connects TRBV14 to TRBJ2-3; D is uncertain. V shed 3 bases and J shed 0 bases, with 4 bases lying between them. The CDR3 covers 13 residues. From germline, CDR1 is SGHDN and CDR2 FVKESK.

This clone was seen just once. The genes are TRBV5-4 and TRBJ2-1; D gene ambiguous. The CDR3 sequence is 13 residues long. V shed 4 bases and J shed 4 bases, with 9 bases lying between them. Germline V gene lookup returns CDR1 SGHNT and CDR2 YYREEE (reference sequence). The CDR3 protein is CASSHPGYNEQFF. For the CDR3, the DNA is TGTGCCAGCAGCCATCCGGGTTACAATGAGCAGTTCTTC.

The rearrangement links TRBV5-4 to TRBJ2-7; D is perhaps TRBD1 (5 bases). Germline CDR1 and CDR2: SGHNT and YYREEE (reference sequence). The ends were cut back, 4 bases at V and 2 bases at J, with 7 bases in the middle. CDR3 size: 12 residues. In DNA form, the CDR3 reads TGTGCCAGCAGCCCGACAGCCTACGAGCAGTACTTC. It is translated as CASSPTAYEQYF.

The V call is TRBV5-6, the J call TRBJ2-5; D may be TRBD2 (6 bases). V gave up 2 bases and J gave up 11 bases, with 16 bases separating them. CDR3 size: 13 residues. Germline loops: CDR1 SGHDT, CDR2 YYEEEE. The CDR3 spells CASSFGAPGEQYF. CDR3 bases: TGTGCCAGCAGCTTTGGGGCGCCGGGAGAGCAGTACTTC.

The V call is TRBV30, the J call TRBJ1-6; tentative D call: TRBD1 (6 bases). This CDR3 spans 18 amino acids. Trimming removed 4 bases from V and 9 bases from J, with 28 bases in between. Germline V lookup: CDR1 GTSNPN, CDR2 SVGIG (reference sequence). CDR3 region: CAWIPEEFLGQKGSPLHF. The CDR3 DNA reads TGTGCCTGGATACCGGAAGAGTTTCTAGGACAGAAGGGTTCACCCCTCCACTTT.

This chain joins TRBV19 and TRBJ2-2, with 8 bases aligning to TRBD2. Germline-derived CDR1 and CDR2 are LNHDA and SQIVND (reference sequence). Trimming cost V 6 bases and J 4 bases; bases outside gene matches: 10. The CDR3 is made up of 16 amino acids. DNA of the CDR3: TGTGCCAGTAGGGGCCGGGGGGGGATGGGCACCGGGGAGCTGTTTTTT. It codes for CASRGRGGMGTGELFF.

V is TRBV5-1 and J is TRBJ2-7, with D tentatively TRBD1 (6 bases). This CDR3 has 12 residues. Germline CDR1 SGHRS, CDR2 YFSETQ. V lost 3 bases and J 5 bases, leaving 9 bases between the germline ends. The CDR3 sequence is CASSSNRDEQYF. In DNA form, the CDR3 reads TGCGCCAGCAGCTCAAACAGGGACGAGCAGTACTTC.

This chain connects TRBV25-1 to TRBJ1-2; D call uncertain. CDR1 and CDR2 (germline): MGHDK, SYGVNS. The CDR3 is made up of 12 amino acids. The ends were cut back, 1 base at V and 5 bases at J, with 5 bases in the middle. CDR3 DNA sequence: TGTGCCAGCAGTGAATTGAGTTATGGCTACACCTTC. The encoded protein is CASSELSYGYTF.

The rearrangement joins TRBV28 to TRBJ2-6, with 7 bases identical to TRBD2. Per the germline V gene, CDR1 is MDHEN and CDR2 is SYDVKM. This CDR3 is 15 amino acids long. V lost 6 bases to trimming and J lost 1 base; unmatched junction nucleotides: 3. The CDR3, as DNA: TGTGCCAGCAGACTGGGAGGGTCTGGGGCCAACGTCCTGACTTTC. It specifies CASRLGGSGANVLTF. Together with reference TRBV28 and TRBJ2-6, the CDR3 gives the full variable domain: DVKVTQSSRYLVKRTGEKVFLECVQDMDHENMFWYRQDPGLGLRLIYFSYDVKMKEKGDIPEGYSVSREKKERFSLILESASTNQTSMYLCASRLGGSGANVLTFGAGSRLTVL.

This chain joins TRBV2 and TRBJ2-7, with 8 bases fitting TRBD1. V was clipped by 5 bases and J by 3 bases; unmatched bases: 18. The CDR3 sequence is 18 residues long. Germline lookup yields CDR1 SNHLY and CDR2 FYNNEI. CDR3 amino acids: CASSLYLRLGTGDYEQYF. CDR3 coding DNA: TGTGCCAGCAGTCTCTACTTGAGACTCGGGACAGGAGACTACGAGCAGTACTTC.

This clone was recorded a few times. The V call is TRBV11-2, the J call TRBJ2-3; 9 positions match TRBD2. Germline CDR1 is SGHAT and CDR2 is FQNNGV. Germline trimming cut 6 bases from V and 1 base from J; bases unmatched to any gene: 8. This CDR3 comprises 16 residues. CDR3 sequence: CASRRITSGRTDTQYF. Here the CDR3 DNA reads TGTGCCAGCAGACGCATAACTAGCGGGCGCACAGATACGCAGTATTTT.